This note documents a single TCR beta chain sequence. These data come from a study of T cell responses to AZD1222 COVID-19 vaccine. The CDR3 loop spans 15 amino acids. Germline CDR1 and CDR2: MGHRA and YSYEKL. V lost 0 bases, J lost 5 bases, and 12 bases lay in between. Data came from immunoSEQ multiplex PCR; TCRdb stores just in-frame clones and leaves some out. The repertoire holds more than 50,000 clones, roughly 78% seen once, with over 20% in the top ten. This receptor was identified in an adult in good health. This rearrangement joins TRBV4-1 to TRBJ2-3; no definite D call. The specimen was peripheral blood, collected on day 0 of MenACWY control vaccination. This CDR3 reads CASSQDSWAEDTQYF. The CDR3 coding sequence is TGCGCCAGCAGCCAAGATTCATGGGCAGAAGATACGCAGTATTTT.